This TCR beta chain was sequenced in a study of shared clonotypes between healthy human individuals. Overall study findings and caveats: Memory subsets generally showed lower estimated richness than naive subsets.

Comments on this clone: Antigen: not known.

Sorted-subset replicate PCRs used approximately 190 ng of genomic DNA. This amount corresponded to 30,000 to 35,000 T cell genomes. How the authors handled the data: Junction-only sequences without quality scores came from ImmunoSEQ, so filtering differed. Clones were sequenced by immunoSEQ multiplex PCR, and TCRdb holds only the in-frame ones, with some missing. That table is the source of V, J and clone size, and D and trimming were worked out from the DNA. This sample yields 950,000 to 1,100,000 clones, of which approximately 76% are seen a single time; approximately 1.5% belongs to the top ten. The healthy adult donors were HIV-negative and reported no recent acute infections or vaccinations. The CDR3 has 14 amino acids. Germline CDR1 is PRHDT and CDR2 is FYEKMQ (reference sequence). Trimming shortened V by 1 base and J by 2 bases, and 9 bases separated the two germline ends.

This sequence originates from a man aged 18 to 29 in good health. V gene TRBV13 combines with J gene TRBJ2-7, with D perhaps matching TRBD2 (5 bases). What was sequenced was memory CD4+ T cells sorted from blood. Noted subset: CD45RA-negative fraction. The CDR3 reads CASSLDSSPYEQYF. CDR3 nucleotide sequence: TGTGCCAGCAGCTTAGACTCTAGCCCCTACGAGCAGTACTTC. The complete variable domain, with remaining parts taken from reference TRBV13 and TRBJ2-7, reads AAGVIQSPRHLIKEKRETATLKCYPIPRHDTVYWYQQGPGQDPQFLISFYEKMQSDKGSIPDRFSAQQFSDYHSELNMSSLELGDSALYFCASSLDSSPYEQYFGPGTRLTVT.